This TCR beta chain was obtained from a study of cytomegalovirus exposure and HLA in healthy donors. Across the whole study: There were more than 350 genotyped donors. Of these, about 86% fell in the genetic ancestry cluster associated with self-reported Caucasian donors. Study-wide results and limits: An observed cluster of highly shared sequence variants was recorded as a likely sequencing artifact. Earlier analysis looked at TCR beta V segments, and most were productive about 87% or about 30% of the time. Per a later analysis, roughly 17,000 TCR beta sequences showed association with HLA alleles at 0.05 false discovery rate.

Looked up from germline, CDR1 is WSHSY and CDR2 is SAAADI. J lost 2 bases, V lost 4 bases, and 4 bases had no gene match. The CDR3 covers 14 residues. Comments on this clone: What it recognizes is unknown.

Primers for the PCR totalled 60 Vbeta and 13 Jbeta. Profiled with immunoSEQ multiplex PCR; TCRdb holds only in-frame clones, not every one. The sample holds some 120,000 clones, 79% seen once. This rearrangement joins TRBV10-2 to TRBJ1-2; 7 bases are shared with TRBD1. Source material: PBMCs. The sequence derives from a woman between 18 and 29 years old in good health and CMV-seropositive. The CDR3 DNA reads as TGCGCCAGCAGTGGCAGGGGGTCAAACTATGGCTACACCTTC. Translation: CASSGRGSNYGYTF.